This T cell receptor beta chain was profiled in a study of regulatory T cells in long-lasting Graves disease. This clonotype was observed a handful of times. CDR3 regions were amplified by Arm-PCR using iRepertoire HTBI primers to build TCR beta libraries. TCRdb re-derived calls from the multiplex PCR reads in MiXCR, one entry per CDR3 protein. Among some 400,000 distinct CDR3 sequences listed, about 15% were seen once. Germline CDR1 KGHSH, CDR2 LQKENI. Germline trimming cut 3 bases from V and 6 bases from J; bases unmatched to any gene: 6. The CDR3 runs to 16 residues. Time point meaning: newly diagnosed GD, antithyroid drugs for less than 3 months. The TCR library was made from RNA extracted from PBMCs. The sample was also linked to a second study, of T cells in Graves' hyperthyroidism and ophthalmopathy.

This chain connects TRBV18 to TRBJ2-2, with TRBD1 matching 11 bases. The source of this sequence is a woman younger than 45 with Graves disease. The specimen comprised peripheral blood mononuclear cells (PBMCs), sampled at new diagnosis, from a patient treated with antithyroid drugs. Here the CDR3 reads CASSPSGQGASGELFF. CDR3 nucleotides: TGTGCCAGCTCACCCTCTGGACAGGGGGCGTCCGGGGAGCTGTTTTTT.